Below are 10 T cell receptor beta chains sequenced from a single sample in a study of shared clonotypes between healthy human individuals. Repertoires were generated with immunoSEQ multiplex PCR, while TCRdb's copy carries only in-frame clones and drops some. The sample records about a million clones, approximately 77% being singletons. The sequenced sample consisted of memory CD4+ T cells from PBMCs. Subset reported: CD45RA-negative fraction. These receptors came from a man between 18 and 35 years old in good health. Some clones in this sample may be carry-over from other donors' samples.

J is TRBJ2-7 and V is TRBV28; 7 nucleotides align to TRBD1. The V segment lost 1 base and the J segment 3 bases; nucleotides outside the gene matches: 3. The germline CDR1 and CDR2 sequences are MDHEN and SYDVKM. There are 14 residues in the CDR3. The CDR3 region is CASSLYGTVYEQYF. The DNA for the CDR3 is TGTGCCAGCAGTTTATACGGGACAGTCTACGAGCAGTACTTC.

A few counts support this clone. V usage is TRBV6-5 and J usage is TRBJ1-5, with TRBD1 matching over 7 bases. The CDR3 has 14 amino acids. The V gene's germline CDR1 is MNHEY and CDR2 SVGAGI. J was trimmed by 5 bases and V by 2 bases; bases with no gene match: 3. CDR3 protein: CASSYQTGYQPQHF. Here the CDR3 DNA reads TGTGCCAGCAGTTACCAGACAGGGTATCAGCCCCAGCATTTT.

The rearrangement joins TRBV28 to TRBJ2-7, with 9 positions matching TRBD1. V lost 5 bases to trimming and J lost 5 bases; unmatched junction nucleotides: 10. This CDR3 has 15 amino acids. Germline V gene sequence: CDR1 MDHEN, CDR2 SYDVKM. The CDR3 coding sequence is TGTGCCAGCAGTACCTCCGGGACAGGGCTCAACGAGCAGTACTTC. This translates into CASSTSGTGLNEQYF.

This chain uses TRBV19 with TRBJ2-1; D gene unclear. Trimming left V 4 bases short and J 5 bases short, with 18 bases between. Germline CDR1 and CDR2: LNHDA and SQIVND (reference sequence). The CDR3 is 16 amino acids. The CDR3, as DNA: TGTGCCAGTAGTAGGGCTCTAGGGCATGATCACAATGAGCAGTTCTTC. Amino acid sequence: CASSRALGHDHNEQFF.

V gene TRBV6-5 combines with J gene TRBJ1-1, with TRBD1 matching 7 bases. Germline trimming cut 7 bases from V and 1 base from J; bases unmatched to any gene: 9. The CDR3 is 15 amino acids. The V gene's germline CDR1 is MNHEY and CDR2 SVGAGI. In nucleotides, the CDR3 is TGTGCCAGCATCAGTTACAGGGGAGGGAACACTGAAGCTTTCTTT. As protein: CASISYRGGNTEAFF.

Comment on this clone: A far larger clone is a single base away, which makes a read error likely. V and J are TRBV6-5 and TRBJ1-4; 9 nucleotides line up with TRBD1. Trimming cost V 0 bases and J 6 bases; bases outside gene matches: 2. This CDR3 region has 15 residues. Germline assignment: CDR1 MNHEY and CDR2 SVGAGI. In nucleotides, the CDR3 is TGTGCCAGCAGTTACTCGGGACAGGGCGATGAAAAACTGTTTTTT. Encoded protein: CASSYSGQGDEKLFF.

With regard to this clone: At the DNA level, this CDR3 is encoded by other sequences in the same sample as well. The chain has TRBV7-2 and TRBJ1-2; possible D gene TRBD1, 5 bases. CDR3 length: 14 residues. Germline CDR1 SGHTA, CDR2 FQGNSA. Trimming shortened V by 4 bases and J by 3 bases, and 12 bases separated the two germline ends. The CDR3 reads CASSSPGGDYGYTF. Here the CDR3 DNA reads TGTGCCAGCAGCTCCCCGGGGGGTGACTATGGCTACACCTTC.

The V and J genes are TRBV6-1 and TRBJ2-2; a weak D match, TRBD1 (6 bases). Germline V lookup: CDR1 MNHNS, CDR2 SASEGT. This CDR3 contains 13 residues. Trimming took 5 bases from V and 7 from J, leaving 11 bases between them. In DNA, the CDR3 is TGTGCCAGCAGTCACAGGGATTTCGGGGAGCTGTTTTTT. This encodes CASSHRDFGELFF.

This chain links TRBV4-2 with TRBJ1-1; D is perhaps TRBD1 (5 bases). This CDR3 has 15 amino acids. Per the germline V gene, CDR1 is LGHNA and CDR2 is YNFKEQ. V was cut by 0 bases and J by 5 bases, with 13 bases left in between. The chain's CDR3 is CASSQEGRSRTEAFF. The CDR3 coding sequence is TGTGCCAGCAGCCAAGAGGGACGATCGAGGACTGAAGCTTTCTTT.

The chain recombines TRBV5-1 with TRBJ2-2; D is possibly TRBD2 (6 bases). The V gene's germline CDR1 is SGHRS and CDR2 YFSETQ. The CDR3 has 15 residues. V shed 2 bases and J shed 0 bases, with 8 bases lying between them. CDR3: CASSFLAANTGELFF. For the CDR3, the DNA is TGCGCCAGCAGCTTTTTAGCGGCGAACACCGGGGAGCTGTTTTTT. Combining the CDR3 with reference TRBV5-1 and TRBJ2-2 gives the whole variable domain KAGVTQTPRYLIKTRGQQVTLSCSPISGHRSVSWYQQTPGQGLQFLFEYFSETQRNKGNFPGRFSGRQFSNSRSEMNVSTLELGDSALYLCASSFLAANTGELFFGEGSRLTVL.